This T cell receptor (beta chain) was sequenced for a study of cytomegalovirus exposure and HLA in healthy donors. With V trimmed by 1 base and J by 0 bases, 8 bases remained unmatched. The CDR3 has 19 amino acids. Germline values: CDR1 SEHNR, CDR2 FQNEAQ (reference sequence). This clone was seen a handful of times. Its antigen is unknown. PCR used 60 Vbeta primers and 13 Jbeta primers. Profiling relied on immunoSEQ multiplex PCR, and the TCRdb table lists in-frame clones only, not all of them. The data contain approximately 160,000 clones, 78% of them singletons. Whole-study results and caveats: Rare TCR sequences dominated, though some public TCRs recurred in many donors.

This receptor was obtained from a woman between 45 and 65 years old in good health and CMV-seropositive. This chain links TRBV7-9 with TRBJ2-2, with 10 bases that match TRBD2. The specimen was PBMCs. CDR3: CASSLGTSGPASNTGELFF. CDR3 nucleotide sequence: TGTGCCAGCAGCTTAGGGACTAGCGGCCCTGCTTCGAACACCGGGGAGCTGTTTTTT.